The T cell receptor beta chain described here comes from a study of response to subunit inactivated influenza vaccine. TCRdb re-called the RT-PCR reads through MiXCR, storing one row per CDR3 protein. The data show about 650,000 distinct CDR3 sequences, roughly 15% seen once. This material consisted of PBMCs from blood, taken approximately 15 days before vaccination. The receptor was isolated from a man in his fifties who received an inactivated influenza vaccine.

The CDR3 DNA sequence: TGTGCCAGCAGCTTAGTCGCCAGGGGTACGAACACTGAAGCTTTCTTT. It is translated as CASSLVARGTNTEAFF. The chain links TRBV7-2 to TRBJ1-1; perhaps TRBD1 as D (6 bases). V was cut by 1 base and J by 1 base, with 13 bases left in between. In germline, CDR1 is SGHTA, CDR2 FQGNSA. This CDR3 spans 16 amino acids.